The clone carrying this T cell receptor (beta chain) has at least ten counts. This entry belongs to a study of read filtering for tumor transcriptome and immune sequencing. Sampling of bone marrow took place during active disease in every patient. Germline V CDR1 and CDR2: SGHTA, FQGNSA. CDR3 length: 14 residues. The ends lost 2 bases at V and 12 bases at J; junction bases unmatched: 4. The library was built from about 400 ng RNA with molecular barcoded adaptors for alpha/delta and beta/gamma chains. TCRdb fed the reads into MiXCR, producing one record per CDR3 protein. The table records 100,000 to 150,000 distinct CDR3 sequences, less than 15% of them present only once.

The rearrangement joins TRBV7-2 to TRBJ2-1, with 13 bases lining up with TRBD2. The TCR originated in a donor at least 40 years old with multiple myeloma. Sequenced: a population of CD138-negative cells sorted from bone marrow. CDR3 DNA: TGTGCCAGCAGCTTAAGGGGACTAGCGGGATTGCAGTTCTTC. Translated: CASSLRGLAGLQFF. The variable domain in full, with the rest retrieved from reference TRBV7-2 and TRBJ2-1, is GAGVSQSPSNKVTEKGKDVELRCDPISGHTALYWYRQSLGQGLEFLIYFQGNSAPDKSGLPSDRFSAERTGGSVSTLTIQRTQQEDSAVYLCASSLRGLAGLQFFGPGTRLTVL.